The 12 T cell receptor beta chains below all came from one sample that was sequenced in a study of T cell responses to AZD1222 COVID-19 vaccine. Generated by immunoSEQ multiplex PCR, the TCRdb table keeps only in-frame clones and is missing some. Seen here are over 120,000 clones, 92% observed once, and the top ten hold around 3.8%. The source was peripheral blood, collected on day 0 of AZD1222 vaccination. The receptor source for this set is an adult in good health.

The chain employs TRBV11-3 and TRBJ2-1; no clear D. The V end was cut by 5 bases, the J end by 6 bases, with 14 bases between. CDR1 and CDR2 from the germline V gene are SGHNT and YENEEA. The CDR3 loop spans 14 amino acids. CDR3 region: CASSSLAATNEQFF. The CDR3 nucleotides are TGTGCCAGCAGCAGTCTCGCGGCAACCAATGAGCAGTTCTTC.

This chain joins TRBV21-1 and TRBJ1-4. TRBV21-1 constitutes a pseudogene. The CDR3 runs to 15 residues. The CDR3 bases are TGTGCCAGCAGCAAAGCCTCAGCAGTGAGTGAAAAACTGTTTTTT. Amino acid sequence: CASSKASAVSEKLFF.

This clone was recorded only once. J is TRBJ2-1 and V is TRBV27; maybe TRBD1 (6 bases). The V end was cut by 6 bases, the J end by 0 bases, with 15 bases between. Germline CDR1 reads MNHEY; CDR2 reads SMNVEV (reference sequence). This CDR3 contains 16 residues. The CDR3 protein is CASRTGTQSSYNEQFF. DNA for the CDR3: TGTGCCAGCAGAACCGGGACACAGAGCTCCTACAATGAGCAGTTCTTC.

The chain combines TRBV12-3 or TRBV12-4 with TRBJ2-7, with D unclear. Trimming took off 5 bases at V and 0 bases at J, with 5 bases between the two ends. The CDR3 has 12 amino acids. CDR3 sequence: CASSPSSYEQYF. Here the CDR3 DNA reads TGTGCCAGCAGTCCAAGCTCCTACGAGCAGTACTTC.

As concerns this clone: Sequence at one end of the junction differs from germline and may be a read error. The V call is TRBV12-3 or TRBV12-4, the J call TRBJ1-2; TRBD1 agrees at 7 bases. CDR3 length: 11 amino acids. CDR3 nucleotides: TGTGCCAGCAGGTTAGGACAGGCGTTCACCTTC. It specifies CASRLGQAFTF.

The chain uses TRBV29-1 and TRBJ2-1; D is tentatively TRBD1 or TRBD2 (5 bases each). V was trimmed by 5 bases and J by 7 bases, leaving 15 bases between them. Germline V gives CDR1 SQVTM, CDR2 ANQGSEA. The CDR3 covers 13 residues. The CDR3 loop is CSVQGPRGNEQFF. For the CDR3, the DNA is TGCAGCGTTCAGGGACCCCGAGGGAATGAGCAGTTCTTC.

On this clone itself: Compared with germline, one end of the junction differs, possibly owing to a read error. This sequence joins TRBV10-2 and TRBJ2-3; 7 bases line up with TRBD2. The CDR3 is 14 amino acids. Per germline, CDR1 WSHSY and CDR2 SAAADI. DNA for the CDR3: TGCGCCAGTAGTGAGCTAGCGGGCACAGATACGCAGTATTTT. Its translation: CASSELAGTDTQYF.

This CDR3 reads CASSHGTGNTEAFF. The CDR3 region has the DNA TGTGCCAGCAGCCACGGGACAGGGAACACTGAAGCTTTCTTT. The rearrangement uses TRBV7-9 and TRBJ1-1, with 8 positions matching TRBD1. V was clipped by 5 bases and J by 1 base; unmatched bases: 3. This CDR3 spans 14 amino acids. Germline-derived CDR1 and CDR2 are SEHNR and FQNEAQ (reference sequence).

This sequence joins TRBV5-1 and TRBJ2-1; D gene unclear. The CDR3 loop spans 15 amino acids. In germline, CDR1 is SGHRS, CDR2 YFSETQ. The V end was cut by 4 bases, the J end by 6 bases, with 17 bases between. The CDR3 DNA reads TGCGCCAGCAGCCAGCCTCTCGGAACCTTCAATGAGCAGTTCTTC. Translation: CASSQPLGTFNEQFF.

The chain has TRBV11-2 and TRBJ2-1; D is ambiguous. Germline V gene sequence: CDR1 SGHAT, CDR2 FQNNGV. Trimming stripped 2 bases from V and 9 bases from J, with 8 bases between. The CDR3 runs to 12 residues. The CDR3: CASSLYGIEQFF. For the CDR3, the DNA is TGTGCCAGCAGCTTATATGGGATTGAGCAGTTCTTC.

The chain carries TRBV9 and TRBJ2-2; 11 bases map to TRBD2. The germline V gene has CDR1 SGDLS and CDR2 YYNGEE. The V and J ends lost 4 bases and 3 bases, in that order; junction bases with no gene match: 5. The CDR3 totals 16 residues. This CDR3 is CASSLGLAVHTGELFF. The CDR3 coding sequence is TGTGCCAGCAGCTTGGGACTAGCGGTCCACACCGGGGAGCTGTTTTTT.

The chain couples TRBV6-5 to TRBJ2-7, with D perhaps assigned TRBD1 or TRBD2 (6 bases each). CDR3 size: 12 residues. Trimming left V 5 bases short and J 7 bases short, with 12 bases between. Germline loops: CDR1 MNHEY, CDR2 SVGAGI. The CDR3: CASSHGGREQYF. CDR3 nucleotide sequence: TGTGCCAGCAGTCACGGGGGCAGGGAGCAGTACTTC.